One and the same sample provided the 18 T cell receptor beta chains below, sequenced in a study of Graves' ophthalmopathy and Graves' hyperthyroidism. Amplifying from RNA transcripts, the study obtained TCR beta CDR3 regions. Following a first-round RT-PCR that used HTBI primers, a second-round multiplex PCR was carried out. Each CDR3 protein is one row after TCRdb ran MiXCR on the multiplex PCR reads. This sample has 350,000 or so distinct CDR3 sequences, with roughly 17% found just once. The sample comprised peripheral blood. The receptors here all came from an adult man with Graves' ophthalmopathy.

Ten or more counts support this clonotype. V is TRBV20-1 and J is TRBJ1-5; D call uncertain. CDR1 is DFQATT and CDR2 is SNEGSKA in the germline V gene (reference sequence). V lost 1 base to trimming and J lost 5 bases, with 9 bases between them. CDR3 length equals 13 residues. In DNA form, the CDR3 reads TGCAGTGCTAGAGTTGCTGAGGATCAGCCCCAGCATTTT. Translation: CSARVAEDQPQHF.

This clonotype was recorded a few times. CDR3 residues: CASSMIGAGTGELFF. The CDR3 nucleotides read TGTGCCAGTAGTATGATCGGGGCAGGTACCGGGGAGCTGTTTTTT. The chain uses TRBV19 and TRBJ2-2; D might be TRBD1 or TRBD2, each matching 5 bases. Germline V gene sequence: CDR1 LNHDA, CDR2 SQIVND (reference sequence). With 3 bases removed from V and 5 bases from J, the gap between germline ends came to 13 bases. CDR3 length: 15 residues.

The sample holds many counts of this clonotype. A junction end diverges from the germline sequence, so it may reflect a read error. V is TRBV6-2 or TRBV6-3 and J is TRBJ1-6, with D uncertain. There are 14 residues in the CDR3. Germline V gene sequence: CDR1 MNHEY, CDR2 SVGEGT. CDR3 DNA: TGTGCCGGCAGTTACGGGGATCGGTCTTCACCCCTCCACTTT. This gives the protein CAGSYGDRSSPLHF.

This clonotype was recorded many times. V gene TRBV25-1 combines with J gene TRBJ2-5; D uncertain. Germline CDR1 reads MGHDK; CDR2 reads SYGVNS. This CDR3 has 15 amino acids. The V and J ends lost 6 bases and 10 bases respectively, with 24 bases between them. Here the CDR3 reads CASSDHGRALGDQYF. DNA of the CDR3: TGTGCCAGCAGCGACCATGGACGGGCCCTTGGGGACCAGTACTTC.

This clonotype was picked up many times. This chain connects TRBV6-2 or TRBV6-3 to TRBJ2-2, with 7 bases that match TRBD2. In germline, CDR1 is MNHEY, CDR2 SVGEGT. Trimming took 6 bases from V and 4 from J; bases not matched to a gene: 8. This CDR3 is 15 amino acids long. The CDR3 here is CASSPGLVITGELFF. The CDR3 nucleotides are TGTGCCAGCAGCCCTGGACTAGTTATCACCGGGGAGCTGTTTTTT.

The rearrangement links TRBV7-2 to TRBJ2-5; weak D call: TRBD2 (5 bases). Trimming took 3 bases from V and 4 from J, leaving 9 bases between them. This CDR3 is built from 13 residues. The germline CDR1 and CDR2 sequences are SGHTA and FQGNSA. In DNA, the CDR3 is TGTGCCAGCAGCTTTGGAGGCCCAGAGACCCAGTACTTC. Its protein is CASSFGGPETQYF.

This clonotype was recorded at least ten times. The rearrangement uses TRBV5-1 and TRBJ2-7, with D tentatively TRBD1 (5 bases). Germline V gene data show CDR1 as SGHRS and CDR2 as YFSETQ. This CDR3 has 16 amino acids. V lost 0 bases and J lost 3, with 16 bases in between. CDR3 DNA: TGCGCCAGCAGCTTGGGGGGCACAGACCTGATCTACGAGCAGTACTTC. It is translated as CASSLGGTDLIYEQYF.

This clonotype showed up many times. This sequence joins TRBV6-5 and TRBJ2-5, with 8 bases identical to TRBD2. Germline CDR1 and CDR2: MNHEY and SVGAGI. The CDR3 consists of 16 residues. The ends lost 5 bases at V and 5 bases at J; junction bases unmatched: 13. The CDR3 DNA follows: TGTGCCAGCAGTCGATTCGGGGCGGGGGGTGGTGAGACCCAGTACTTC. Translation: CASSRFGAGGGETQYF.

This clonotype was detected many times. The chain employs TRBV6-1 and TRBJ1-1, with 8 bases lining up with TRBD1. CDR1 is MNHNS and CDR2 is SASEGT in the germline V gene. Trimming at V came to 6 bases and at J to 8 bases, leaving 11 bases not matched to a gene. This CDR3 contains 14 residues. The CDR3, as DNA: TGTGCCAGCAGATCCCCAGGGGGCCCGACCGAAGCTTTCTTT. Translated: CASRSPGGPTEAFF.

This clonotype was seen repeatedly, ten times or more. This chain uses TRBV7-2 with TRBJ1-6; 8 bases agree with TRBD1. The CDR3 covers 16 residues. The germline V gene has CDR1 SGHTA and CDR2 FQGNSA. Unmatched junction bases numbered 11, after V lost 5 bases and J lost 8 bases. The CDR3 reads CASSQSRTGYYSPLHF. The CDR3 DNA reads TGTGCCAGCAGCCAGAGCAGGACAGGGTATTATTCACCCCTCCACTTT.

Ten or more counts support this clonotype. The chain combines TRBV27 with TRBJ1-5; possible D gene TRBD1, 5 bases. CDR3 length: 16 amino acids. The germline V and J ends were trimmed by 2 bases and 5 bases, with 16 bases remaining between them. Germline CDR1 MNHEY, CDR2 SMNVEV (reference sequence). In DNA, the CDR3 is TGTGCCAGCAGTTTAGGGCGGGGGTTCCTGGATCAGCCCCAGCATTTT. The encoded protein is CASSLGRGFLDQPQHF.

This clonotype was recorded at least ten times. J is TRBJ2-7 and V is TRBV20-1; 7 bases agree with TRBD2. With V trimmed by 5 bases and J by 2 bases, 12 bases remained unmatched. The CDR3 length is 15 residues. Germline V gives CDR1 DFQATT, CDR2 SNEGSKA (reference sequence). The CDR3 nucleotides read TGCAGTGCTCACTCAGGTCCTAGCGGAACCTACGAGCAGTACTTC. As protein: CSAHSGPSGTYEQYF.

In its sample, this clonotype was seen many times. The rearrangement links TRBV14 to TRBJ2-5; 9 bases agree with TRBD1. Germline CDR1 reads SGHDN; CDR2 reads FVKESK. The CDR3 is made up of 15 amino acids. V was pared by 4 bases and J by 1 base, with 4 bases of the junction left unmatched. The CDR3 DNA reads TGTGCCAGCAGCCTGAGACAGGGGGGCCAAGAGACCCAGTACTTC. Translation gives CASSLRQGGQETQYF.

V usage is TRBV29-1 and J usage is TRBJ2-7; D uncertain. V gave up 6 bases and J gave up 4 bases, with 19 bases separating them. The CDR3 extends over 14 amino acids. CDR1 SQVTM and CDR2 ANQGSEA come from the germline V gene. In DNA, the CDR3 is TGCAGCGTCCCCTCGGATAGGAATAGTTACGAGCAGTACTTC. It yields the protein CSVPSDRNSYEQYF.

In this sample, this clonotype turned up many times. The chain carries TRBV28 and TRBJ1-2; D is unclear. V dropped 6 bases and J dropped 1 base, with 9 bases sitting between them. There are 13 residues in the CDR3. Germline V lookup: CDR1 MDHEN, CDR2 SYDVKM. The DNA of the CDR3 is TGTGCCAGCAGCCAGAGGATTAACTATGGCTACACCTTC. It is translated as CASSQRINYGYTF.

This clonotype was detected ten times or more. The CDR3 region is CASSGLAGAPDTQYF. The CDR3 region has the DNA TGTGCCAGCAGCGGACTAGCGGGAGCCCCAGATACGCAGTATTTT. The chain uses TRBV2 and TRBJ2-3, with 13 bases lining up with TRBD2. Germline CDR1 and CDR2: SNHLY and FYNNEI. The ends lost 6 bases at V and 4 bases at J; junction bases unmatched: 4. The CDR3 spans 15 residues.

This clonotype was detected ten times or more. The J gene is TRBJ2-2, the V gene TRBV7-3, with 8 positions matching TRBD2. CDR1 SGHTA and CDR2 FQGTGA come from the germline V gene. The CDR3 runs 17 residues. The junction had 8 bases not matched to a gene; V was cut back by 2 bases and J by 3 bases. In DNA form, the CDR3 reads TGTGCCAGCAGCTTATTCCGGCGGGAGGTTGACACCGGGGAGCTGTTTTTT. It codes for CASSLFRREVDTGELFF.

Ten or more counts support this clonotype. This chain links TRBV28 with TRBJ1-1; 8 bases align to TRBD1. CDR1 is MDHEN, CDR2 SYDVKM, per germline. Trimming cost V 4 bases and J 4 bases; bases outside gene matches: 8. The CDR3 sequence is 15 residues long. DNA for the CDR3: TGTGCCAGCAGTTCCAGACAGGGGAGGGCCACTGAAGCTTTCTTT. This codes for CASSSRQGRATEAFF.